This T cell receptor (beta chain) emerged from a study of shared clonotypes between healthy human individuals (dated by TCRdb to 2018 to 2020). With regard to the full study: The cohort included three men and a couple of women between 18 and 49 years of age. To estimate repertoire size and how much clonotype sharing occurs between individuals, the study deeply sequenced the blood TCR repertoires of 4 to 6 healthy adults. Leukapheresis yielded between about 0.8 and 8.9 billion PBMCs per donor. To increase sequencing depth and limit assay-specific biases, TCR repertoire library preparation and sequencing were carried out by different laboratories using diverse techniques.

About this clone itself: Its antigen specificity is not known. No clone much larger than this one lies a single base away; base qualities are absent.

CDR3 length: 13 amino acids, cysteine to phenylalanine. Only the CDR3 part of the read is kept: 39 bases, read in frame from the first base. According to the germline V gene, CDR1 reads SGHRS and CDR2 reads YFSETQ. Trimming accounts for 2 bases at V and 4 bases at J, while the number of junction bases matched to no gene is 2. Healthy HIV-negative adults with no recently reported acute infections or vaccinations were included as donors. Only Caucasian adults living in Nashville, Tennessee, USA were represented among the donors. For unsorted samples, some 100 million PBMCs were counted and genomic DNA was extracted with the QIAamp DNA Blood Mini kit. Blood was collected by leukapheresis, and PBMCs were isolated by Ficoll-Histopaque density gradient centrifugation and then cryopreserved in liquid nitrogen vapor phase. Overall results and qualifications from the work: The genetic and exposure-history diversity represented was limited by the small number of donors. Based on pairwise subsampling, the degree of clonotype sharing among donors was expected to be affected by sequencing depth. Only blood was sampled, and tissue TCR repertoires likely differ from those in blood.

Using the deep immunoSEQ assay, multiplex PCR amplified TCR CDR3 regions from genomic DNA. Extracted genomic DNA from each cell subset was distributed evenly across all wells of several immunoSEQ 96-well plates, and each plate was treated as a replicate. Each replicate PCR for unsorted PBMC received roughly 300 ng genomic DNA, equal to about 30,000 T cell genomes. Ten immunoSEQ deep assay plates were used to sequence unsorted PBMC genomic DNA. The purified libraries were quantified using a Qubit 3.0 fluorometer, sized with a Bioanalyzer 2100, and then quantified again using the KAPA Library Quantification kit. Every immunoSEQ 96-well plate was sequenced on a separate single-read 150-cycle Illumina NextSeq 550 flow cell. The authors processed their data as follows. Because only junctional sequences without quality scores were contained in the immunoSEQ output, filtering matching that applied to full-length reads could not be performed. Sequences were annotated with PyIR, a Python wrapper for IgBLAST v1.9, using IMGT germline references to assign V/J genes and CDR3. Any read was removed if the V/J assignment was weak (E-value above 1e-6), the CDR3 was missing, or the read contained stop codons, out-of-frame junctions, or ambiguous translated residues. V3J clonotypes were defined by identical inferred V gene, J gene, and CDR3 amino acid sequence. The percentage overlap between two repertoires was calculated by dividing the number of shared unique clonotypes by the size of the smaller repertoire. Three approaches were used to assess repertoire richness: RTK rarefaction, the Chao1 estimator, and Recon v2.1 estimates of unobserved clonotypes. TCRdb provides this immuneACCESS table in a form limited to in-frame rearrangements. Some clones are lacking; in checked studies, under half of them reflect an unresolved V gene, and why the rest are absent is not known. V and J calls plus clone size are reproduced from that table; the DNA served to infer D and trimming. This sample is represented by hundreds of thousands of clones; 76% of them were singletons. The ten most abundant clones make up roughly 13% of the sample.

The TCR originated in a woman in her forties in good health. Some clones in this sample may be carry-over from other donors' samples. Sequencing was done on a sample of PBMCs. Rearrangement joined TRBV5-1 to TRBJ1-2, with 7 central nucleotides matching TRBD1. The nucleotide sequence reads TGCGCCAGCAGCTTAGGGGGCGTCTATGGCTACACCTTC. This encodes CASSLGGVYGYTF.